Below, 3 T cell receptor beta chains from the same sample are listed, as sequenced in a study of blood T cell repertoires in COVID-19. Using immunoSEQ multiplex PCR, the repertoire was profiled, and TCRdb retains in-frame clones only, with some absent. The repertoire includes 110,000 or so clones, 70% to 85% of them detected once, and 7.9% sits in the top ten. The sequenced sample was peripheral blood. The receptors derive from a woman aged 80 or older with active or convalescent COVID-19.

This rearrangement joins TRBV11-2 to TRBJ2-7; TRBD1 matches 10 bases. V shed 2 bases, J shed 3 bases, and the junction held 4 bases outside the gene matches. This CDR3 has 15 residues. Germline-derived CDR1 and CDR2 are SGHAT and FQNNGV. CDR3 sequence reads: CASSLWGQGNYEQYF. CDR3 bases: TGTGCCAGCAGCTTATGGGGACAGGGGAACTACGAGCAGTACTTC. The full variable domain, completed using reference TRBV11-2 and TRBJ2-7, is EAGVAQSPRYKIIEKRQSVAFWCNPISGHATLYWYQQILGQGPKLLIQFQNNGVVDDSQLPKDRFSAERLKGVDSTLKIQPAKLEDSAVYLCASSLWGQGNYEQYFGPGTRLTVT.

In this sample, this clone turned up a few times. The J gene is TRBJ2-2, the V gene TRBV19; maybe TRBD1 (6 bases). V lost 0 bases, J lost 6 bases, and 11 bases lay in between. Germline V gives CDR1 LNHDA, CDR2 SQIVND (reference sequence). CDR3 length: 15 amino acids. The CDR3 nucleotides read TGTGCCAGTAGTATAGATCTGGGGGCGGCCGGGGAGCTGTTTTTT. Translating it yields CASSIDLGAAGELFF.

The V and J genes are TRBV28 and TRBJ2-1; 7 bases are shared with TRBD1. V dropped 7 bases and J dropped 6; count of bases not matched to a gene: 9. CDR3 length: 14 residues. Per the germline V gene, CDR1 is MDHEN and CDR2 is SYDVKM. The CDR3: CASIGRDRPNEQFF. The CDR3 DNA reads TGTGCCAGCATTGGCCGGGACAGACCCAATGAGCAGTTCTTC.